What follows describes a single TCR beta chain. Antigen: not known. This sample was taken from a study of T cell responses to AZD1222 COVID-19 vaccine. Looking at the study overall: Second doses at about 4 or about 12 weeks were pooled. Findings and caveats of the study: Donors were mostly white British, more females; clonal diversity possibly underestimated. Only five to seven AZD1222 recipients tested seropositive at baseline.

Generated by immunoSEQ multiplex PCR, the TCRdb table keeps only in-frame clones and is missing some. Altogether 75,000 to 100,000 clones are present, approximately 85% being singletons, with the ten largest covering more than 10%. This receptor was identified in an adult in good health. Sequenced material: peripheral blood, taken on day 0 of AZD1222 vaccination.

Here the CDR3 DNA reads TGCAGCGTTGAAAAAATGGGGGCCTACGAGCAGTACTTC. Amino acid sequence: CSVEKMGAYEQYF. The chain has TRBV29-1 and TRBJ2-7; D is possibly TRBD1 or TRBD2 (5 bases each). Per the germline V gene, CDR1 is SQVTM and CDR2 is ANQGSEA. The germline V and J ends were trimmed by 2 bases and 2 bases, with 10 bases remaining between them. The CDR3 loop spans 13 amino acids.